This T cell receptor beta chain comes out of a study of response to subunit inactivated influenza vaccine. TCRdb reprocessed the RT-PCR reads via MiXCR and lists one record per CDR3 protein. The table includes roughly 620,000 distinct CDR3 sequences, 11% detected once. CDR1 is SNHLY, CDR2 FYNNEI, per germline. This CDR3 contains 18 residues. Trimming took off 1 base at V and 1 base at J, with 17 bases between the two ends. This clonotype turned up a few times. The same sample was also used in a study of T cells expressing NK-cell markers. That paper notes: UMIs accompanied the 5'RACE template switching by which TCR beta cDNA was made.

V and J are TRBV2 and TRBJ2-4; TRBD1 or TRBD2 may be the D gene (5 bases each). Sequencing used PBMCs from blood, obtained on the day of vaccination. The TCR originated in a man aged 50 or older who received an inactivated influenza vaccine. CDR3: CASSEVQGPLGAKNIQYF. CDR3 DNA: TGTGCCAGCAGTGAAGTTCAGGGACCTCTTGGCGCCAAAAACATTCAGTACTTC.